A selection of T cell receptor beta chains follows, all from one sample in a study of blood T cell repertoires in COVID-19. Measured with immunoSEQ multiplex PCR; TCRdb has only the in-frame clones, and not every one. This table has some 270,000 clones, around 89% appearing once. Sequenced input: peripheral blood. Source of these receptors: a woman aged 55-70 years with COVID-19, enrolled during active disease. CDR3s include the opening cysteine and the closing phenylalanine or tryptophan. The order of the fields is V gene, J gene, CDR3 protein.

>TRBV7-9|TRBJ1-2
CASSRDRAEILVYGYTF
>TRBV7-6|TRBJ2-5
CASSKRWLAGGQETQYF
>TRBV20-1|TRBJ1-1
CSASSRYEAFF
>TRBV10-3|TRBJ1-5
CAISDRAGTNQPQHF
>TRBV10-3|TRBJ2-1
CAIGGFERNEQFF
>TRBV18|TRBJ2-6
CASSGLLAGANVLTF
>TRBV19|TRBJ2-7
CASSTQERSEQYF
>TRBV7-7|TRBJ2-5
CASSLGAEPQETQYF
>TRBV18|TRBJ1-2
CASSSLGQGVTGYTF
>TRBV5-6|TRBJ1-5
CASSLRSEGTHQPQHF